Below are 24 T cell receptor beta chains sequenced from a single sample in a study of CD8 T cells in Susac syndrome. A quantity of about 0.5 to 1 ug RNA underwent reverse transcription using random hexamers. TCRdb reprocessed the immunoSEQ multiplex PCR reads via MiXCR and lists one record per CDR3 protein. The table shows 90,000 to 150,000 distinct CDR3 sequences, with 94% occurring only once. Sequenced sample: CD4+ T cells from PBMCs. The source of these receptors is a human donor in good health.

The CDR3 loop is CASSSDRVGEQYF. In DNA form, the CDR3 reads TGTGCCAGCAGCTCCGACAGGGTTGGCGAGCAGTACTTC. The genes are TRBV6-2 or TRBV6-3 and TRBJ2-7; 7 bases fit TRBD1. CDR1 is MNHEY and CDR2 is SVGEGT in the germline V gene. The junction had 8 bases not matched to a gene; V was cut back by 6 bases and J by 6 bases. This CDR3 comprises 13 residues.

This chain uses TRBV20-1 with TRBJ2-1; 7 bases line up with TRBD2. The CDR3 runs to 16 residues. CDR1 DFQATT and CDR2 SNEGSKA come from the germline V gene (reference sequence). The ends lost 3 bases at V and 2 bases at J; junction bases unmatched: 10. The CDR3: CSARDLLAKTYNEQFF. The CDR3 coding sequence is TGCAGTGCTAGGGACCTACTAGCGAAAACCTACAATGAGCAGTTCTTC.

Only a few counts were recorded for this clonotype. This chain joins TRBV6-2 or TRBV6-3 and TRBJ2-3, with TRBD2 identical over 8 bases. This CDR3 contains 14 residues. The germline CDR1 and CDR2 sequences are MNHEY and SVGEGT. Trimming removed 6 bases from V and 0 bases from J; junction bases left unmatched: 2. The CDR3 is CASRPSGSTDTQYF. The CDR3 DNA is TGTGCCAGCAGGCCTAGCGGGAGCACAGATACGCAGTATTTT.

The chain employs TRBV3-1 and TRBJ2-7, with D possibly being TRBD2 (6 bases). Trimming shortened V by 3 bases and J by 4 bases, and 19 bases separated the two germline ends. Germline CDR1 LGHDT, CDR2 YNNKEL (reference sequence). The CDR3 totals 16 residues. The CDR3 is CASSHPPGDYLYEQYF. CDR3 nucleotide sequence: TGTGCCAGCAGCCACCCGCCGGGGGATTATCTTTACGAGCAGTACTTC.

This sequence joins TRBV30 and TRBJ1-6, with TRBD1 as a possible D gene (5 bases). Germline CDR1 is GTSNPN and CDR2 is SVGIG (reference sequence). The CDR3 sequence is 16 residues long. Trimming pared 3 bases from V and 0 bases from J, leaving 12 bases between. The CDR3 is CAWRVWGSSYNSPLHF. The CDR3 region has the DNA TGTGCCTGGAGGGTATGGGGGAGCTCCTATAATTCACCCCTCCACTTT.

The gene calls are TRBV29-1 and TRBJ2-3; 15 bases match TRBD2. The J segment lost 7 bases and the V segment lost 6 bases, leaving 8 bases of the junction unmatched. CDR1 and CDR2 (germline): SQVTM, ANQGSEA. CDR3 size: 15 residues. CDR3 region: CSVGLAGGQAHTQYF. The DNA for the CDR3 is TGCAGCGTGGGACTAGCGGGAGGCCAGGCGCATACGCAGTATTTT.

The chain joins TRBV5-1 to TRBJ2-7, with D possibly matching TRBD2 (6 bases). The CDR3 is 11 residues long. CDR1 and CDR2 from the germline V gene are SGHRS and YFSETQ. The V and J ends lost 4 bases and 6 bases respectively, with 8 bases between them. The CDR3, as DNA: TGCGCCAGCAGCCCGGGAGTCGAGCAGTACTTC. This translates into CASSPGVEQYF.

This sequence joins TRBV13 and TRBJ2-1, with TRBD1 matching 7 bases. Germline V gene lookup returns CDR1 PRHDT and CDR2 FYEKMQ (reference sequence). V was pared by 1 base and J by 5 bases, with 2 bases of the junction left unmatched. This CDR3 has 14 amino acids. This chain's CDR3 is CASSLAQGDNEQFF. The DNA for the CDR3 is TGTGCCAGCAGCTTAGCCCAGGGGGACAATGAGCAGTTCTTC.

This sequence joins TRBV15 and TRBJ2-4; weak D call: TRBD1 (6 bases). V lost 0 bases to trimming and J lost 8 bases, with 17 bases between them. Germline-derived CDR1 and CDR2 are LNHNV and YYDKDF (reference sequence). CDR3 size: 16 residues. CDR3 in amino acids: CATSRDGLGATHIQYF. In DNA form, the CDR3 reads TGTGCCACCAGCAGAGACGGGCTGGGGGCTACCCACATTCAGTACTTC.

In this sample, this clonotype turned up once. The rearrangement joins TRBV28 to TRBJ1-3, with a possible D match to TRBD1 (5 bases). The V gene lost 3 bases and the J gene lost 0 bases, with 6 bases spanning the gap. This CDR3 is 14 amino acids long. Germline V gene data show CDR1 as MDHEN and CDR2 as SYDVKM. CDR3 residues: CASSFRVSGNTIYF. CDR3 coding DNA: TGTGCCAGCAGTTTCAGGGTCTCTGGAAACACCATATATTTT.

V and J are TRBV12-3 or TRBV12-4 and TRBJ1-5, with D tentatively TRBD1 (5 bases). The CDR3 covers 13 residues. The V gene lost 8 bases and the J gene lost 6 bases, with 14 bases spanning the gap. The CDR3 loop reads CASEVAGVQPQHF. CDR3 DNA sequence: TGTGCCAGCGAGGTGGCGGGGGTTCAGCCCCAGCATTTT.

V is TRBV7-2 and J is TRBJ2-2; a possible D gene is TRBD2 (6 bases). This CDR3 spans 15 amino acids. V was trimmed by 5 bases and J by 4 bases, leaving 14 bases between them. The germline CDR1 and CDR2 sequences are SGHTA and FQGNSA. CDR3 sequence reads: CASSAAGPRTGELFF. CDR3 sequence (DNA): TGTGCCAGCAGCGCAGCGGGCCCGCGCACCGGGGAGCTGTTTTTT.

The V and J genes are TRBV28 and TRBJ1-2, with 9 bases matching TRBD1. Per the germline V gene, CDR1 is MDHEN and CDR2 is SYDVKM. The CDR3 totals 15 residues. V lost 4 bases, J lost 4 bases, and 7 bases stayed unmatched. CDR3 region: CASSSTGGLGYGYTF. The CDR3 region has the DNA TGTGCCAGCAGTTCGACAGGGGGTCTGGGCTATGGCTACACCTTC.

J is TRBJ2-3 and V is TRBV10-3, with 8 nucleotides matching TRBD2. The germline CDR1 and CDR2 sequences are ENHRY and SYGVKD. The ends lost 7 bases at V and 3 bases at J; junction bases unmatched: 12. The CDR3 spans 16 residues. CDR3 coding DNA: TGTGCCATCACCGAGACGGGGGGGCGCGGGACAGATACGCAGTATTTT. Protein sequence: CAITETGGRGTDTQYF.

V is TRBV6-1 and J is TRBJ1-2; D is uncertain. The CDR3 loop spans 13 amino acids. CDR1 and CDR2 (germline): MNHNS, SASEGT. V lost 9 bases and J 4 bases, leaving 15 bases between the germline ends. The CDR3 is CASATAVGYGYTF. CDR3 nucleotides: TGTGCCAGTGCGACCGCCGTGGGCTATGGCTACACCTTC.

This chain connects TRBV5-1 to TRBJ2-3, with TRBD2 matching 12 bases. The J segment lost 6 bases and the V segment lost 4 bases, leaving 9 bases of the junction unmatched. The CDR3 spans 16 residues. Germline-derived CDR1 and CDR2 are SGHRS and YFSETQ. The CDR3 loop is CASSPGLAGKGDTQYF. CDR3 coding DNA: TGCGCCAGCAGCCCCGGACTAGCGGGGAAAGGGGATACGCAGTATTTT.

V usage is TRBV5-1 and J usage is TRBJ2-2; D is unclear. The CDR3 runs to 13 residues. Germline-derived CDR1 and CDR2 are SGHRS and YFSETQ. Trimming removed 2 bases from V and 3 bases from J, with 5 bases in between. For the CDR3, the DNA is TGCGCCAGCAGCTTATCGGACACCGGGGAGCTGTTTTTT. Amino acid sequence: CASSLSDTGELFF.

V gene TRBV30 combines with J gene TRBJ2-7; D gene ambiguous. The germline gives CDR1 GTSNPN, CDR2 SVGIG (reference sequence). The CDR3 has 12 amino acids. V lost 5 bases, J lost 2 bases, and 10 bases lay in between. CDR3 residues: CAWDRPAYEQYF. DNA of the CDR3: TGTGCCTGGGATAGACCTGCCTACGAGCAGTACTTC.

The chain couples TRBV7-6 to TRBJ2-7, with D possibly matching TRBD2 (5 bases). The CDR3 has 15 amino acids. Germline CDR1 and CDR2: SGHVS and FNYEAQ. V was pared by 5 bases and J by 1 base, with 15 bases between. The CDR3 is CASSPAGLVSYEQYF. The DNA of the CDR3 is TGTGCCAGCAGCCCGGCCGGACTCGTATCCTACGAGCAGTACTTC.

The genes are TRBV25-1 and TRBJ1-3; D remains unclear. V was clipped by 4 bases and J by 2 bases, with 9 bases between them. This CDR3 spans 14 amino acids. CDR1 MGHDK and CDR2 SYGVNS come from the germline V gene. CDR3 residues: CASSGIGAGNTIYF. In DNA form, the CDR3 reads TGTGCCAGCAGTGGAATAGGAGCTGGAAACACCATATATTTT.

The chain has TRBV27 and TRBJ1-5; 8 nucleotides align to TRBD1. The germline gives CDR1 MNHEY, CDR2 SMNVEV (reference sequence). This CDR3 has 14 amino acids. V lost 5 bases and J lost 6; bases outside the gene matches: 6. The CDR3 DNA reads as TGTGCCAGCAGTCCAGGACAGGGTCGTCAGCCCCAGCATTTT. This gives the protein CASSPGQGRQPQHF.

The rearrangement joins TRBV3-1 to TRBJ2-7; possibly TRBD2 for D (7 bases). CDR3 length: 14 amino acids. Germline lookup yields CDR1 LGHDT and CDR2 YNNKEL (reference sequence). Trimming took 3 bases from V and 7 from J, leaving 16 bases between them. The CDR3 here is CASSQGGGRGEQYF. In DNA form, the CDR3 reads TGTGCCAGCAGCCAGGGAGGGGGGAGAGGAGAGCAGTACTTC.

This rearrangement joins TRBV25-1 to TRBJ2-1; D is perhaps TRBD2 (6 bases). CDR3 length equals 15 residues. V was cut by 6 bases and J by 7 bases, with 19 bases left in between. CDR1 MGHDK and CDR2 SYGVNS come from the germline V gene. The CDR3 is CASRGPGAFGNEQFF. DNA of the CDR3: TGTGCCAGCAGGGGACCGGGAGCCTTTGGGAATGAGCAGTTCTTC.

The chain has TRBV6-1 and TRBJ2-1, with D perhaps matching TRBD2 (5 bases). The ends were cut back, 2 bases at V and 3 bases at J, with 14 bases in the middle. CDR1 and CDR2 from the germline V gene are MNHNS and SASEGT. The CDR3 loop spans 16 amino acids. The CDR3 is CASSEQEASFYNEQFF. Written as DNA, the CDR3 is TGTGCCAGCAGTGAACAGGAGGCTAGCTTCTACAATGAGCAGTTCTTC.